One and the same sample provided the 14 T cell receptor beta chains below, sequenced in a study of T cell repertoires in cytomegalovirus infection. From the reads, TCRdb called clonotypes with MiXCR, one entry per CDR3 protein. The sample lists about 240,000 distinct CDR3 sequences; 6% to 8% were seen once. Sequenced: PBMCs. All receptors derive from a human donor in good health (CMV status not recorded). Some clones in this sample may be carry-over from other donors' samples.

The V call is TRBV20-1, the J call TRBJ2-1, with D maybe TRBD2 (5 bases). The V end was cut by 4 bases, the J end by 2 bases, with 15 bases between. The CDR3 is 15 amino acids. The germline CDR1 and CDR2 sequences are DFQATT and SNEGSKA (reference sequence). This chain's CDR3 is CSAKRPSGTYNEQFF. DNA of the CDR3: TGCAGTGCTAAGCGGCCCTCCGGCACCTACAATGAGCAGTTCTTC.

This clonotype was counted only a few times. The gene calls are TRBV6-6 and TRBJ1-1; 8 nucleotides align to TRBD1. The germline CDR1 and CDR2 sequences are MNHNY and SVGAGI (reference sequence). Germline trimming cut 5 bases from V and 1 base from J; bases unmatched to any gene: 12. This CDR3 spans 17 amino acids. CDR3 loop: CASSPRTGSGGNTEAFF. For the CDR3, the DNA is TGTGCCAGCAGTCCAAGGACAGGGTCAGGGGGGAACACTGAAGCTTTCTTT.

This clonotype was observed many times. The chain joins TRBV5-1 to TRBJ2-2; no clear D. Germline V gene data show CDR1 as SGHRS and CDR2 as YFSETQ. Trimming stripped 0 bases from V and 3 bases from J, with 6 bases between. This CDR3 has 14 amino acids. This chain's CDR3 is CASSLDTYTGELFF. Written as DNA, the CDR3 is TGCGCCAGCAGCTTGGATACCTACACCGGGGAGCTGTTTTTT.

This clonotype has at least ten counts. The genes are TRBV6-5 and TRBJ2-1; TRBD2 is a possible D gene (7 bases). The V end lost 6 bases, the J end lost 8 bases, and 14 bases lay between the germline ends. There are 13 residues in the CDR3. CDR1 MNHEY and CDR2 SVGAGI come from the germline V gene. CDR3 amino acids: CASSLGGAYEQFF. CDR3 sequence (DNA): TGTGCCAGCAGCCTGGGGGGGGCCTATGAGCAGTTCTTC.

This clonotype appeared many times. This chain uses TRBV7-2 with TRBJ2-7; 12 bases align to TRBD2. This CDR3 region has 16 residues. V lost 0 bases to trimming and J lost 2 bases; unmatched junction nucleotides: 2. The V gene's germline CDR1 is SGHTA and CDR2 FQGNSA. CDR3 amino acids: CASSLAASGGAYEQYF. CDR3 bases: TGTGCCAGCAGCTTAGCGGCTAGCGGGGGGGCCTACGAGCAGTACTTC. Using reference TRBV7-2 and TRBJ2-7 for the parts outside the CDR3, the full variable domain is GAGVSQSPSNKVTEKGKDVELRCDPISGHTALYWYRQSLGQGLEFLIYFQGNSAPDKSGLPSDRFSAERTGGSVSTLTIQRTQQEDSAVYLCASSLAASGGAYEQYFGPGTRLTVT.

This clonotype appeared a few times. V is TRBV20-1 and J is TRBJ1-6; D is perhaps TRBD1 (5 bases). Trimming cost V 3 bases and J 5 bases, with 14 bases left between them. Looked up from germline, CDR1 is DFQATT and CDR2 is SNEGSKA (reference sequence). The length of the CDR3 is 15 residues. The CDR3 coding sequence is TGCAGTGCTAGCTTGGGGCAGGTTAATAATTCACCCCTCCACTTT. This codes for CSASLGQVNNSPLHF.

This clonotype was detected ten times or more. V is TRBV10-3 and J is TRBJ2-5; TRBD2 matches 11 bases. V was clipped by 6 bases and J by 2 bases; unmatched bases: 5. In germline, CDR1 is ENHRY, CDR2 SYGVKD. The CDR3 is 15 residues long. The CDR3 bases are TGTGCCATCAGAACTAGCGGGGGTCTACAAGAGACCCAGTACTTC. Amino acid sequence: CAIRTSGGLQETQYF.

Ten or more counts support this clonotype. This chain uses TRBV7-2 with TRBJ1-6, with D tentatively TRBD1 (6 bases). V was shortened by 1 base and J by 9 bases, with 7 bases between the two germline ends. The germline V gene has CDR1 SGHTA and CDR2 FQGNSA. This CDR3 contains 13 residues. This CDR3 is CASSLDRVSPLHF. The CDR3 DNA follows: TGTGCCAGCAGCTTAGACAGGGTTTCACCCCTCCACTTT.

This clonotype was detected ten times or more. The J gene is TRBJ2-1, the V gene TRBV28; D is possibly TRBD1 (6 bases). The CDR3 has 13 amino acids. CDR1 and CDR2 from the germline V gene are MDHEN and SYDVKM. Trimming shortened V by 5 bases and J by 9 bases, and 14 bases separated the two germline ends. Here the CDR3 DNA reads TGTGCCAGCAGTCTAACAGGGTCGGGTGAGCAGTTCTTC. It encodes CASSLTGSGEQFF.

This clonotype has at least ten counts. This chain links TRBV7-9 with TRBJ2-5, with 7 bases matching TRBD1. The trim removed 7 bases at V and 4 bases at J, leaving 18 bases unmatched. There are 17 residues in the CDR3. Germline-derived CDR1 and CDR2 are SEHNR and FQNEAQ (reference sequence). CDR3 amino acids: CASTGLVRQGMGETQYF. CDR3 DNA: TGTGCCAGCACGGGGCTAGTCCGACAGGGCATGGGAGAGACCCAGTACTTC.

This clonotype has ten or more counts. At one end, the junction sequence differs from germline, possibly due to a read error. In DNA form, the CDR3 reads TGTGCCAGCAGCTTAGGATCCAACTATGGCTACACCTTC. This sequence encodes CASSLGSNYGYTF. The chain has TRBV5-1 and TRBJ1-2, with D unclear. In germline, CDR1 is SGHRS, CDR2 YFSETQ. CDR3 length: 13 residues.

J is TRBJ1-5 and V is TRBV20-1; no reliable D call. Germline CDR1 and CDR2: DFQATT and SNEGSKA (reference sequence). The ends were cut back, 6 bases at V and 0 bases at J, with 12 bases in the middle. This CDR3 is 14 amino acids long. The CDR3 DNA sequence: TGCAGTGCCCGGGAGCAGAATAGCAATCAGCCCCAGCATTTT. Translating gives CSAREQNSNQPQHF.

With respect to this clonotype: This may arise from a read error, as a much more abundant clone is one base away. This chain uses TRBV20-1 with TRBJ1-2; the D is unclear. Trimming stripped 0 bases from V and 4 bases from J, with 18 bases between. This CDR3 comprises 16 residues. Germline assignment: CDR1 DFQATT and CDR2 SNEGSKA (reference sequence). The CDR3 DNA reads as TGCAGTGCTAGAGATCCCCCGACCAACCACCGCTATGGCTACACCTTC. It encodes CSARDPPTNHRYGYTF.

This clonotype was counted at least ten times. V and J are TRBV7-8 and TRBJ1-1; D unresolved. The germline CDR1 and CDR2 sequences are SGHVS and FQNEAQ. CDR3 size: 15 residues. Trimming left V 5 bases short and J 3 bases short, with 16 bases between. This CDR3 is CASSPEKGKDTEAFF. In DNA form, the CDR3 reads TGTGCCAGCAGCCCAGAGAAGGGTAAGGACACTGAAGCTTTCTTT.